This TCR beta chain was retrieved from a study of beta chain features in type 1 diabetes (dated by TCRdb to the late 2010s). Context from the whole study: Mean age, gender distribution, total cell number and subset yield were not different between patients and healthy donors. Across all samples, around 99 million sorted cells were examined, and cell number per subset correlated strongly with RNA yield. The study compared the TCRB repertoires of sorted circulating CD4+ T cell subsets in recently diagnosed type 1 diabetes patients with those in matched healthy donors. Regulatory and stem cell-like memory subsets were obtained from only 8 patients and roughly 8 healthy donors, while naive and central memory subsets were obtained from all 30 or so donors.

V is pared back by 7 bases and J by 8 bases, with 11 bases lying between the germline termini. The CDR3 starts with the cysteine, ends with the phenylalanine, and has 11 residues. Only the CDR3 region is kept as DNA, spanning 33 bases read in frame from base 1. In the germline V gene (reference sequence), CDR1 corresponds to LNHDA and CDR2 to SQIVND. Each donor gave one peripheral blood draw, roughly 120 mL on average, collected into heparinised tubes. Using a panel that included CD45RO, CCR7, CD25, CD127, CD95 and CD27, naive, central memory, regulatory and stem cell-like memory CD4+ T cells were sorted on a BD FACSAria II. All sorted populations exceeded 98% purity. Right away, PBMCs were isolated by Lymphoprep density gradient centrifugation and were stained directly, with no culture step. To minimize batch effects, samples were stained and sorted in pairs, one healthy donor with one patient per experiment.

This clone showed up just a few times. This clone's antigen is unknown. Base qualities are not provided; no much larger clone lies one nucleotide away. The entire isolated RNA was reverse transcribed using the High Capacity cDNA Reverse Transcription Kit, and thus expressed TCRB transcripts were sequenced. Deep immunoSEQ sequencing was applied to naive, central memory and regulatory T cell samples, giving an average of around 3.4 million total reads per sample. Sorted cells were lysed in RLT buffer and RNA was extracted with DNase-treated RNeasy Micro or Mini kits, depending on cell number. Each cell subset was processed on its own to prevent cross-contamination, while patient and healthy donor samples were processed together. The immunoSEQ multiplex PCR was used to amplify TCRB sequences from cDNA, yielding 87-bp fragments that span the CDR3 region. The amplicons were sequenced using the Illumina HiSeq platform. Per the source publication's procedure: PCR bias was corrected computationally using synthetic template baselines, and reads within Hamming distance 2 were collapsed, with unmergeable singletons discarded. Reads were aligned against IMGT so that V, D and J genes, CDR3 length and insertions or deletions at six rearrangement sites could be assigned. Within each subset, clonotype counts were normalized to the number of sorted cells before true diversity and Gini coefficients were calculated with the tcR R package. The overlap coefficient, calculated on TCRB nucleotide sequences, was used to quantify repertoire sharing. TCRdb retrieved this table from immuneACCESS and kept in-frame rearrangements only. Not all clones are present; in checked studies, unresolved V genes account for under half, and no reason is known for the remainder. V, J and clone size were drawn from that table, and D and trimming were deduced from the DNA. Recorded for this sample are over 300,000 clones; roughly a tenth of them occurred a single time. The leading ten clones occupy around 1% of the sample.

General study outcomes and caveats: Naive, central memory and regulatory TCRB repertoires appeared more similar among patients than among healthy donors. Because cDNA was sequenced instead of genomic DNA, highly expressing activated cells could be over-represented, though the groups showed no difference in activation or CD3 levels. Because the HLA sub-analyses included only small numbers of individuals, any influence of HLA type on TCRB rearrangement was left unresolved. A moderate but significant shortening of TCRB CDR3 length was observed in type 1 diabetes patients in all four CD4+ subsets. Fewer insertions and more nucleotide deletions at VDJ recombination sites were observed in patients with type 1 diabetes, implying thymic rearrangement abnormalities. PCR might favor shorter templates, but patient and control samples were amplified and corrected together, so any skew would affect both groups equally.

The sequence came from a young man with type 1 diabetes. The sequenced material came from central memory CD4+ T cells from blood. The sequence links TRBV19 to TRBJ1-1, with the D segment identity uncertain. The DNA reads as follows: TGTGCCAGTACCCAGTTTAGGGAAGCTTTCTTT. Its translation is CASTQFREAFF. The reference TRBV19 and TRBJ1-1 proteins fill in what lies around the CDR3, so the full variable domain reads DGGITQSPKYLFRKEGQNVTLSCEQNLNHDAMYWYRQDPGQGLRLIYYSQIVNDFQKGDIAEGYSVSREKKESFPLTVTSAQKNPTAFYLCASTQFREAFFGQGTRLTVV.